This TCR beta chain derives from a study of CD8+ T cells in alopecia areata. Study background: For 6 to 18 months, tofacitinib was taken, and 6 months off drug followed.

Points from the study as a whole: Between patients, shared TCR sequences were less clear than in mice. This was possibly due in part to HLA diversity in the patient population. When scalp samples are sequenced, resident alphabeta T cells of normal skin are also captured.

Extraction and reverse transcription of RNA yielded cDNA as the sequencing template. Data came from immunoSEQ multiplex PCR; TCRdb stores just in-frame clones and leaves some out. There are some 170,000 clones in the sample; less than 80% occur only once, and 11% lies in the top ten. The germline CDR1 and CDR2 sequences are MGHRA and YSYEKL. With 0 bases removed from V and 2 bases from J, the gap between germline ends came to 11 bases. CDR3 length equals 16 residues. Remarks on this clone: Its antigen is undetermined.

The V call is TRBV4-1, the J call TRBJ1-5; D perhaps matches TRBD1 (6 bases). This sequence was found in a human donor with alopecia areata. The material sequenced was CD8+ T cells sorted from blood, taken at week 0. CDR3 protein: CASSQEGGAGNQPQHF. The CDR3 coding sequence is TGCGCCAGCAGCCAAGAAGGGGGGGCGGGCAATCAGCCCCAGCATTTT.